This T cell receptor (beta chain) was profiled in a study of neurological immune-mediated disorders. Study-wide results and limits: Multiple sclerosis, the disease with the least TCR clonal expansion, fell below healthy controls, whereas HTLV-1-associated myelopathy showed the most. No expanded-clone CDR3 amino acid sequence recurred across subjects, suggesting private TCR-beta repertoires.

This clonotype was recorded many times. The antigen is not known. TCRdb independently ran MiXCR on the 5' RACE reads; one entry per CDR3 protein. The data hold 39,000 or so distinct CDR3 sequences, with roughly 2.5% observed a single time. 2 million PBMCs stored at -80 C were the source of the unsorted libraries. V trimming: 6 bases; J trimming: 6 bases; junction bases outside the gene matches: 5. In germline, CDR1 is MDHEN, CDR2 SYDVKM. This CDR3 is built from 13 residues. The sequencing input was PBMCs. The chain employs TRBV28 and TRBJ2-3; 8 bases match TRBD2. This TCR was recovered from a man aged 25-40 years with multiple sclerosis. This CDR3 reads CASRTPGGDTQYF. The CDR3 coding sequence is TGTGCCAGCAGGACTCCGGGGGGGGATACGCAGTATTTT.